The 16 T cell receptor beta chains given below trace back to one sample, sequenced in a study of OX40 agonist ivuxolimab in advanced cancers. Sequencing used immunoSEQ multiplex PCR; TCRdb keeps in-frame clones, though not all of them. Of more than 40,000 clones listed, 88% are singletons. The source material was CD4+ or CD8+ T cells sorted from blood, sampled in a trial of the OX40 agonist ivuxolimab. The receptors originated from an adult with an advanced solid tumor such as melanoma, head and neck, liver or kidney cancer.

Only a few counts were recorded for this clone. V and J are TRBV7-2 and TRBJ2-1; D is perhaps TRBD1 or TRBD2 (5 bases each). Germline assignment: CDR1 SGHTA and CDR2 FQGNSA. Trimming removed 1 base at V and 4 bases at J, with 11 bases between. The CDR3 is 15 residues long. Written as DNA, the CDR3 is TGTGCCAGCAGCTTAGGGGGGTCTCATTACAATGAGCAGTTCTTC. This translates into CASSLGGSHYNEQFF.

The chain combines TRBV27 with TRBJ1-5; possibly TRBD1 for D (5 bases). V was trimmed by 7 bases and J by 2 bases, leaving 24 bases between them. In germline, CDR1 is MNHEY, CDR2 SMNVEV (reference sequence). This CDR3 is 18 amino acids long. In nucleotides, the CDR3 is TGTGCCAGCACCCCCGTGGCAGGGAGGCTAAGTGGCAATCAGCCCCAGCATTTT. This sequence encodes CASTPVAGRLSGNQPQHF.

This chain connects TRBV19 to TRBJ1-5; D is unresolved. V dropped 7 bases and J dropped 0 bases, with 16 bases sitting between them. This CDR3 has 16 amino acids. Per the germline V gene, CDR1 is LNHDA and CDR2 is SQIVND (reference sequence). The CDR3 bases are TGTGCCAGTAATCCCCGGAGCGTGTATAGCAATCAGCCCCAGCATTTT. Its translation is CASNPRSVYSNQPQHF.

This clone was detected only once. The chain couples TRBV25-1 to TRBJ1-6; 7 bases are a match to TRBD1. CDR3 size: 14 residues. V dropped 5 bases and J dropped 6; count of bases not matched to a gene: 4. Per the germline V gene, CDR1 is MGHDK and CDR2 is SYGVNS. The CDR3 sequence: CASSSDRFNSPLHF. The DNA of the CDR3 is TGTGCCAGCAGTTCGGACAGGTTTAATTCACCCCTCCACTTT.

The V and J genes are TRBV5-1 and TRBJ2-2; 10 nucleotides agree with TRBD2. J lost 7 bases, V lost 2 bases, and 5 bases had no gene match. Germline CDR1 reads SGHRS; CDR2 reads YFSETQ. The CDR3 is made up of 15 amino acids. CDR3 sequence reads: CASSFLAGEFGELFF. CDR3 in DNA: TGCGCCAGCAGCTTTCTAGCGGGAGAATTCGGGGAGCTGTTTTTT.

This clone was counted between two and nine times. The rearrangement links TRBV2 to TRBJ1-5, with a tentative D call TRBD1 (6 bases). The germline V and J ends were trimmed by 7 bases and 6 bases, with 13 bases remaining between them. CDR1 and CDR2 (germline): SNHLY, FYNNEI. This CDR3 spans 13 amino acids. This chain's CDR3 is CASKGAGVQPQHF. In DNA form, the CDR3 reads TGTGCCAGCAAGGGTGCAGGGGTTCAGCCCCAGCATTTT.

J is TRBJ1-4 and V is TRBV5-4; D perhaps matches TRBD1 (6 bases). Germline V gene data show CDR1 as SGHNT and CDR2 as YYREEE (reference sequence). V dropped 0 bases and J dropped 6 bases, with 6 bases sitting between them. The CDR3 consists of 13 residues. As DNA, the CDR3 is TGTGCCAGCAGCTTGGGGACAGATGAAAAACTGTTTTTT. Amino acid sequence: CASSLGTDEKLFF.

The chain has TRBV2 and TRBJ2-5; no reliable D call. The V gene lost 6 bases and the J gene lost 9 bases, with 26 bases spanning the gap. Germline assignment: CDR1 SNHLY and CDR2 FYNNEI. The CDR3 spans 16 residues. CDR3 nucleotides: TGTGCCAGCAGGTTCACCTTAGCAAGTCCTTCACCTGCCCAGTACTTC. Its translation is CASRFTLASPSPAQYF.

The gene calls are TRBV30 and TRBJ1-1; D might be TRBD1 (6 bases). Germline assignment: CDR1 GTSNPN and CDR2 SVGIG (reference sequence). V was cut by 0 bases and J by 4 bases, with 12 bases left in between. This CDR3 is built from 14 residues. The CDR3 spells CAWSVGGRLTEAFF. As DNA, the CDR3 is TGTGCCTGGAGTGTGGGGGGGCGCCTCACTGAAGCTTTCTTT.

The chain has TRBV5-6 and TRBJ2-1; 7 nucleotides line up with TRBD2. The CDR3 extends over 13 amino acids. Trimming took 5 bases from V and 4 from J; bases not matched to a gene: 3. From germline, CDR1 is SGHDT and CDR2 YYEEEE. DNA for the CDR3: TGTGCCAGCAGTACTAGCGATTACAATGAGCAGTTCTTC. Protein sequence: CASSTSDYNEQFF.

The V gene is TRBV11-2, the J gene TRBJ2-6; D is undetermined. Trimming took off 0 bases at V and 5 bases at J, with 14 bases between the two ends. This CDR3 is built from 17 residues. Germline values: CDR1 SGHAT, CDR2 FQNNGV. The CDR3 loop reads CASSLDRIAGWANVLTF. CDR3 sequence (DNA): TGTGCCAGCAGCTTAGATCGGATAGCTGGTTGGGCCAACGTCCTGACTTTC.

This rearrangement joins TRBV7-9 to TRBJ2-5; maybe TRBD1 (6 bases). CDR3 length: 14 residues. CDR1 is SEHNR, CDR2 FQNEAQ, per germline (reference sequence). Trimming left V 5 bases short and J 4 bases short, with 14 bases between. CDR3 loop: CASSRVGQRETQYF. In DNA, the CDR3 is TGTGCCAGCAGCCGAGTTGGACAGCGAGAGACCCAGTACTTC.

The chain carries TRBV21-1 and TRBJ1-4; the tabulated D call, TRBD1, remains unverified against the DNA. TRBV21-1 is noted as a pseudogene. The CDR3 has 21 amino acids. The CDR3 DNA follows: TGTGCCAGCAGCAAAATATTTGGGGGACAGGCAGGGATTGCAACTAATGAAAAACTGTTTTTT. Translation gives CASSKIFGGQAGIATNEKLFF.

V is TRBV15 and J is TRBJ1-1; D gene uncertain. This CDR3 is built from 16 residues. Trimming shortened V by 0 bases and J by 1 base, and 12 bases separated the two germline ends. Germline CDR1 is LNHNV and CDR2 is YYDKDF (reference sequence). CDR3 loop: CATSRDRRPQNTEAFF. CDR3 in DNA: TGTGCCACCAGCAGAGATCGCCGGCCTCAGAACACTGAAGCTTTCTTT. Full variable domain (rest looked up from reference TRBV15 and TRBJ1-1): DAMVIQNPRYQVTQFGKPVTLSCSQTLNHNVMYWYQQKSSQAPKLLFHYYDKDFNNEADTPDNFQSRRPNTSFCFLDIRSPGLGDTAMYLCATSRDRRPQNTEAFFGQGTRLTVV.

This clone was seen just once. This rearrangement joins TRBV9 to TRBJ2-1; 9 nucleotides match TRBD2. CDR3 length equals 14 residues. Looked up from germline, CDR1 is SGDLS and CDR2 is YYNGEE. Trimming at V came to 3 bases and at J to 13 bases, leaving 11 bases not matched to a gene. This chain's CDR3 is CASSANTEREAQFF. CDR3 nucleotides: TGTGCCAGCAGCGCAAACACGGAGCGGGAGGCTCAGTTCTTC.

The count of this clone is one. V and J are TRBV7-3 and TRBJ2-5; D may be TRBD1 (6 bases). The germline V gene has CDR1 SGHTA and CDR2 FQGTGA. This CDR3 is 15 amino acids long. Between the trimmed V and J ends, which lost 5 bases and 2 bases, there was a span of 15 bases. The CDR3 loop is CASSLMQGPQETQYF. The CDR3 bases are TGTGCCAGCAGCCTCATGCAGGGGCCGCAAGAGACCCAGTACTTC.